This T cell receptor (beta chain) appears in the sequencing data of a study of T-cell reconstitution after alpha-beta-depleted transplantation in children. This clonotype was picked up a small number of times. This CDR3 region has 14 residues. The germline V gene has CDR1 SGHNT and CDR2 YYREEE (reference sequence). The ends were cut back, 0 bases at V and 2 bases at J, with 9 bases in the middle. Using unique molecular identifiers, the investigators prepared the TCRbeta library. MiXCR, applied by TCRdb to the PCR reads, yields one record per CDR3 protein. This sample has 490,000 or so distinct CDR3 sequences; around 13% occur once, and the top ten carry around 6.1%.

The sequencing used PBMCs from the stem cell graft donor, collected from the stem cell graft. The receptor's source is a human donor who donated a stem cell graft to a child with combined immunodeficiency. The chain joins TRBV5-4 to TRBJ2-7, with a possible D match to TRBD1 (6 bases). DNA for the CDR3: TGTGCCAGCAGCTTGGAAACAGGGACCTACGAGCAGTACTTC. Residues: CASSLETGTYEQYF.